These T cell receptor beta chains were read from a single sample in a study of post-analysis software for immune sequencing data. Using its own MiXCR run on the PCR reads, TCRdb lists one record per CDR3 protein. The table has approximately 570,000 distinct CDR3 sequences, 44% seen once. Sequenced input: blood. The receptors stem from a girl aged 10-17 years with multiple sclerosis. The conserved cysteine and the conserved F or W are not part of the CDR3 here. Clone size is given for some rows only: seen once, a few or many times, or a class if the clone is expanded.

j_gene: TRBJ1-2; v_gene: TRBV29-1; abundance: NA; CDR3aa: SVRQGPYGYT
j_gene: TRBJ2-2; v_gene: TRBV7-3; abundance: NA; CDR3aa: ASSRTGFTGELF
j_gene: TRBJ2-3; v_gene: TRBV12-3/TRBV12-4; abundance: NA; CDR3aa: ASSLKPSGNTDTQY
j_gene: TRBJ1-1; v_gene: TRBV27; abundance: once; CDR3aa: TSSLSRTGGNTEAF
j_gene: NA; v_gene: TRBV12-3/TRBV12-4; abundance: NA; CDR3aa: ASSYSSYNEQY
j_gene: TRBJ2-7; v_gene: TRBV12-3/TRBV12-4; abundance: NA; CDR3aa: ASSSGLAGSSYEQY
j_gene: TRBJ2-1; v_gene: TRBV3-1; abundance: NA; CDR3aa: ASSQGVGVSHEGQF
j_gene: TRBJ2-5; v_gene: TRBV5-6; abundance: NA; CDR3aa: ASSSVWLAGVTETQY
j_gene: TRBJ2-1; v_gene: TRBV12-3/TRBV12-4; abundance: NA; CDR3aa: ASSPLVRGIDNEQF
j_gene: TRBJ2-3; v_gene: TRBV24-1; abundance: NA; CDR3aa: ATSDPGTSGASGTQY